This T cell receptor beta chain was sequenced for a study of identical twins. Germline-derived CDR1 and CDR2 are KGHDR and SFDVKD. This CDR3 is built from 14 residues. V dropped 4 bases and J dropped 8; count of bases not matched to a gene: 6. General study points: The study based its conclusions on cross-sectional statistical analysis and did not follow the same donors.

TCRdb re-called the 5' RACE reads through MiXCR, storing one row per CDR3 protein. The table shows about 530,000 distinct CDR3 sequences, with about 15% occurring only once. In its sample, this clonotype was seen a few times. Its target is unknown. Separately, the same data were catalogued under a study of yellow fever vaccine responses in identical twins.

The source is a woman aged 18-29 years in good health. This chain links TRBV24-1 with TRBJ2-1, with 8 positions matching TRBD1. Specimen: CD4+ T cells sorted from blood. Here the CDR3 reads CATSESGQGDEQFF. The CDR3 coding sequence is TGTGCCACCAGTGAATCTGGACAGGGAGATGAGCAGTTCTTC.